The rows below give T cell receptor beta chains drawn from one sample of a study of CD8 T cells in ankylosing spondylitis. TCRdb re-called the 5' RACE reads with MiXCR, one entry per CDR3 protein. The sample yields hundreds of thousands of distinct CDR3 sequences, 8% to 9.5% seen once. Input material: blood, either unsorted or a sorted T cell fraction (not recorded which). These receptors all come from a male donor with ankylosing spondylitis or in good health (not recorded which). CDR3s include the opening cysteine and the closing phenylalanine or tryptophan. Each record gives: D gene, J gene, clone size, V gene, CDR3 length, CDR3 DNA, CDR3 protein. The D gene is left open where the match is weak. Clone size, where shown, is once, few, many, or a class for clones that have expanded.

D: TRBD1; J: TRBJ2-4; size: .; V: TRBV7-9; length: 14; DNA: TGTGCCAGCAGCGCCCGGGACAGGAAAAACATTCAGTACTTC; CDR3: CASSARDRKNIQYF
D: TRBD2; J: TRBJ2-1; size: many; V: TRBV3-1; length: 15; DNA: TGTGCCAGTACTCGGGGACTAGCGGTTCACAATGAGCAGTTCTTC; CDR3: CASTRGLAVHNEQFF
D: .; J: TRBJ2-7; size: many; V: TRBV6-1; length: 14; DNA: TGTGCCAGCAGTGGACGGACGGCTTCCTACGAGCAGTACTTC; CDR3: CASSGRTASYEQYF
D: .; J: TRBJ2-5; size: many; V: TRBV7-2; length: 11; DNA: TGTGCCAGCAGCTTTAAGGAGACCCAGTACTTC; CDR3: CASSFKETQYF
D: .; J: TRBJ1-6; size: many; V: TRBV12-3/TRBV12-4; length: 14; DNA: TGTGCCAGCACCACCTCGGGGGGTAATTCACCCCTCCACTTT; CDR3: CASTTSGGNSPLHF
D: TRBD1; J: TRBJ2-5; size: .; V: TRBV7-2; length: 13; DNA: TGTGCCAGCAGCCAGCAGGGGGAAGAGACCCAGTACTTC; CDR3: CASSQQGEETQYF
D: TRBD2; J: TRBJ2-1; size: many; V: TRBV20-1; length: 14; DNA: TGCAGTGCGATTAGCGGGAGGGCCTATAATGAGCAGTTCTTC; CDR3: CSAISGRAYNEQFF
D: .; J: TRBJ2-6; size: many; V: TRBV7-2; length: 16; DNA: TGTGCCAGCAGCTTAGACTCCGCTGCTGGGGCCAACGTCCTGACTTTC; CDR3: CASSLDSAAGANVLTF
D: .; J: TRBJ1-6; size: many; V: TRBV27; length: 13; DNA: TGTGCCAGCAGTTTATCTAGGGACTCATCCCTCCACTTT; CDR3: CASSLSRDSSLHF
D: TRBD1; J: TRBJ1-1; size: many; V: TRBV5-5; length: 16; DNA: TGTGCCAGCAGCTCTTCGACAGGGAGGTTACGGGCTGAAGCTTTCTTT; CDR3: CASSSSTGRLRAEAFF
D: .; J: TRBJ2-1; size: many; V: TRBV7-3; length: 14; DNA: TGTGCCAGCAGCTCCCATGCGGTCTACAATGAGCAGTTCTTC; CDR3: CASSSHAVYNEQFF
D: .; J: TRBJ1-2; size: few; V: TRBV30; length: 12; DNA: TGTGCCTCCGACGGGGACCGCTATGGCTACACCTTC; CDR3: CASDGDRYGYTF
D: .; J: TRBJ2-7; size: few; V: TRBV12-3/TRBV12-4; length: 13; DNA: TGTGCCAGCAGTTTGGGCGACACTTCCGAGCAGTACTTC; CDR3: CASSLGDTSEQYF
D: .; J: TRBJ2-7; size: many; V: TRBV19; length: 12; DNA: TGTGCCAGTAGTATAGGACAAGGCGAGCAGTACTTC; CDR3: CASSIGQGEQYF
D: .; J: TRBJ2-7; size: .; V: TRBV5-8; length: 14; DNA: TGTGCCAGCAGCCTGGAGGGCAGATACTACGAGCAGTACTTC; CDR3: CASSLEGRYYEQYF
D: TRBD2; J: TRBJ2-3; size: many; V: TRBV20-1; length: 13; DNA: TGCAGTGCTAGGCGGACTAGCCCAGATACGCAGTATTTT; CDR3: CSARRTSPDTQYF
D: .; J: TRBJ2-1; size: many; V: TRBV20-1; length: 12; DNA: TGCAGTGCTAGCCGGGACTCTAGATGGGAGTTCTTC; CDR3: CSASRDSRWEFF
D: TRBD1; J: TRBJ1-1; size: many; V: TRBV5-1; length: 14; DNA: TGCGCCAGCAGCCGCTGGGCAGGGGGCGGTAAAGCTTTCTTT; CDR3: CASSRWAGGGKAFF
D: TRBD2; J: TRBJ2-3; size: many; V: TRBV20-1; length: 19; DNA: TGCAGTGCTAGAGATAGGAAGCGGGGGGGCCCCCACGGCACAGATACGCAGTATTTT; CDR3: CSARDRKRGGPHGTDTQYF
D: TRBD1; J: TRBJ1-5; size: many; V: TRBV20-1; length: 16; DNA: TGCAGTGCTAGAGATTCAGTGACAGGGAACAATCAGCCCCAGCATTTT; CDR3: CSARDSVTGNNQPQHF
D: .; J: TRBJ1-2; size: many; V: TRBV10-3; length: 14; DNA: TGTGCCATCAGTACCGGGCCCTATAACTATGGCTACACCTTC; CDR3: CAISTGPYNYGYTF
D: TRBD2; J: TRBJ2-7; size: many; V: TRBV10-3; length: 16; DNA: TGTGCCATCAGTGAGTTTAGCGGGGCCCTCTCCTACGAGCAGTACTTC; CDR3: CAISEFSGALSYEQYF
D: .; J: TRBJ2-1; size: many; V: TRBV20-1; length: 14; DNA: TGCAGTGCAAACCGGGGGGCCTCCTACAATGAGCAGTTCTTC; CDR3: CSANRGASYNEQFF
D: .; J: TRBJ2-1; size: many; V: TRBV20-1; length: 15; DNA: TGCAGTGCTATCCCGACCTCCGGGACCCGTCGGGAGCAGTTCTTC; CDR3: CSAIPTSGTRREQFF
D: .; J: TRBJ1-1; size: many; V: TRBV7-9; length: 17; DNA: TGTGCCAGCAGCCCGCGCTGGACACTTGAAAGTGACACTGAAGCTTTCTTT; CDR3: CASSPRWTLESDTEAFF
D: TRBD2; J: TRBJ2-7; size: many; V: TRBV10-3; length: 18; DNA: TGTGCCATCAGTGAGGGATGGACTAGCGGGAGGGGAGCCTACGAGCAGTACTTC; CDR3: CAISEGWTSGRGAYEQYF
D: TRBD2; J: TRBJ2-1; size: many; V: TRBV10-3; length: 15; DNA: TGTGCCATCAGTGAAGGGAGCGGGGGGGCGAATGAGCAGTTCTTC; CDR3: CAISEGSGGANEQFF
D: .; J: TRBJ2-5; size: many; V: TRBV20-1; length: 13; DNA: TGCAGTTCCTACCCCTCAGTGTCGGAGACCCAGTACTTC; CDR3: CSSYPSVSETQYF
D: .; J: TRBJ1-5; size: many; V: TRBV15; length: 14; DNA: TGTGCCACCAGCTACTCATATAGCAATCAGCCCCAGCATTTT; CDR3: CATSYSYSNQPQHF
D: .; J: TRBJ2-2; size: many; V: TRBV7-2; length: 15; DNA: TGTGCCAGCAGCCACTCCGTAGCGAACACCGGGGAGCTGTTTTTT; CDR3: CASSHSVANTGELFF
D: .; J: TRBJ1-6; size: .; V: TRBV27; length: 12; DNA: TGTGCCAGCAGGGAGGGATTCTCACCCCTCCACTTT; CDR3: CASREGFSPLHF
D: .; J: TRBJ2-3; size: many; V: TRBV5-1; length: 19; DNA: TGCGCCAGCAGCTTGGGGGATCGGCAGATTACTTTGAGCACAGATACGCAGTATTTT; CDR3: CASSLGDRQITLSTDTQYF
D: .; J: TRBJ1-5; size: many; V: TRBV6-2/TRBV6-3; length: 13; DNA: TGTGCCAGCAGTTATTGGAGCAATCAGCCCCAGCATTTT; CDR3: CASSYWSNQPQHF
D: .; J: TRBJ1-1; size: many; V: TRBV7-2; length: 13; DNA: TGTGCCAGCAGCTTAGATCCGGGGGCGGAAGCTTTCTTT; CDR3: CASSLDPGAEAFF
D: .; J: TRBJ2-7; size: many; V: TRBV5-4; length: 13; DNA: TGTGCCAGCAGCTCCGGGGACTCCTACGAGCAGTACTTC; CDR3: CASSSGDSYEQYF
D: TRBD2; J: TRBJ2-3; size: few; V: TRBV7-2; length: 15; DNA: TGTGCCAGCAGCTCCAGACTAGCGGGGTGGGATACGCAGTATTTT; CDR3: CASSSRLAGWDTQYF
D: .; J: TRBJ1-4; size: many; V: TRBV10-3; length: 11; DNA: TGTGCCATCAGGAAGGATGAAAAACTGTTTTTT; CDR3: CAIRKDEKLFF
D: .; J: TRBJ1-2; size: .; V: TRBV5-1; length: 14; DNA: TGCGCCAGCAGCCCGGATCCGAAGGACTATGGCTACACCTTC; CDR3: CASSPDPKDYGYTF
D: .; J: TRBJ2-5; size: few; V: TRBV4-2; length: 14; DNA: TGTGCCAGCAGCCAAGGAATTTGGGACGAGACCCAGTACTTC; CDR3: CASSQGIWDETQYF
D: .; J: TRBJ2-5; size: many; V: TRBV6-2/TRBV6-3; length: 15; DNA: TGTGCCAGCAGTCGACCAGGCACCCGCATGGAGACCCAGTACTTC; CDR3: CASSRPGTRMETQYF
D: .; J: TRBJ2-3; size: many; V: TRBV6-1; length: 14; DNA: TGTGCCAGCAGTGAAGGACTCGGGGCCTATACGCAGTATTTT; CDR3: CASSEGLGAYTQYF
D: TRBD2; J: TRBJ2-2; size: .; V: TRBV25-1; length: 17; DNA: TGTGCCACATCCTATTTAGCGGGAGGGGGGAACACCGGGGAGCTGTTTTTT; CDR3: CATSYLAGGGNTGELFF
D: TRBD2; J: TRBJ2-7; size: .; V: TRBV7-8; length: 17; DNA: TGTGCCAGCAGCTTAGTTTCAGGGACTAATGGGCTCTACGAGCAGTACTTC; CDR3: CASSLVSGTNGLYEQYF
D: TRBD1; J: TRBJ2-7; size: .; V: TRBV7-2; length: 13; DNA: TGTGCCAGCAGCCTACAGGGGATCTACGAGCAGTACTTC; CDR3: CASSLQGIYEQYF
D: TRBD2; J: TRBJ2-5; size: .; V: TRBV20-1; length: 14; DNA: TGCAGTGCTAGCCCACTAGCGGGAGATGAGACCCAGTACTTC; CDR3: CSASPLAGDETQYF
D: .; J: TRBJ2-1; size: many; V: TRBV5-1; length: 15; DNA: TGCGCCAGCAGCTTGGAGGCTAGACCGTACAATGAGCAGTTCTTC; CDR3: CASSLEARPYNEQFF
D: TRBD1; J: TRBJ2-2; size: few; V: TRBV6-5; length: 15; DNA: TGTGCCAGCAGTTACGACAGGGTAGACACCGGGGAGCTGTTTTTT; CDR3: CASSYDRVDTGELFF
D: .; J: TRBJ2-7; size: many; V: TRBV4-3; length: 15; DNA: TGCGCCAGCAGCCAGAGGTCGGGGAGCTCCTACGAGCAGTACTTC; CDR3: CASSQRSGSSYEQYF
D: TRBD1; J: TRBJ1-1; size: many; V: TRBV30; length: 17; DNA: TGTGCCTGGAGTGTCGAGGGAACAGGGGCCCTTAAACTTGAAGCTTTCTTT; CDR3: CAWSVEGTGALKLEAFF
D: .; J: TRBJ1-1; size: many; V: TRBV6-1; length: 13; DNA: TGTGCCAGCAGCGACAGCCCGAACACTGAAGCTTTCTTT; CDR3: CASSDSPNTEAFF
D: TRBD2; J: TRBJ2-5; size: few; V: TRBV24-1; length: 15; DNA: TGTGCCACCAGTGATTTGGCGGGAGGAAGAGAGACCCAGTACTTC; CDR3: CATSDLAGGRETQYF
D: .; J: TRBJ2-1; size: many; V: TRBV24-1; length: 13; DNA: TGTGCCACCAGTGATTTTGGACTTCTTGAGCAGTTCTTC; CDR3: CATSDFGLLEQFF
D: .; J: TRBJ2-4; size: many; V: TRBV12-3/TRBV12-4; length: 12; DNA: TGTGCCAGCGCTGGGGGGAAAAACATTCAGTACTTC; CDR3: CASAGGKNIQYF
D: .; J: TRBJ1-2; size: few; V: TRBV18; length: 15; DNA: TGTGCCAGCTCACCGTGGACAGAGCCTAACTATGGCTACACCTTC; CDR3: CASSPWTEPNYGYTF
D: TRBD2; J: TRBJ2-4; size: many; V: TRBV20-1; length: 16; DNA: TGCAGTGCCGGGACTAGCGGACTCCTAGCCAAAAACATTCAGTACTTC; CDR3: CSAGTSGLLAKNIQYF
D: TRBD2; J: TRBJ2-3; size: .; V: TRBV19; length: 19; DNA: TGTGCCAGTAGTTATGCGGCTAGCGGGGCATGGGCTAGCACAGATACGCAGTATTTT; CDR3: CASSYAASGAWASTDTQYF